Listed below are T cell receptor beta chains from one sample, sequenced in a study of beta chain features in type 1 diabetes. Using immunoSEQ multiplex PCR, the repertoire was profiled, and TCRdb retains in-frame clones only, with some absent. The sample has 900,000 or so clones, roughly a sixth seen once. Sequencing was done on a sample of naive CD4+ T cells from blood. Receptor source: a young woman in good health. Both conserved end residues are part of each CDR3. Each record gives: D gene, clone size, J gene, V gene, CDR3 DNA, CDR3 protein. The D gene is left open where the match is weak. Rows may omit the clone size; those that give it use once, few, many or a size class.

D gene: TRBD2; clone size: .; J gene: TRBJ2-7; V gene: TRBV18; CDR3 DNA: TGTGCCAGCTCACCACCGGGACTAGCGTCATTGCACGAGCAGTACTTC; CDR3 protein: CASSPPGLASLHEQYF
D gene: .; clone size: .; J gene: TRBJ2-1; V gene: TRBV10-3; CDR3 DNA: TGTGCCATCAGTGAGGTAGTCCGAAGAGGGGAGCAGTTCTTC; CDR3 protein: CAISEVVRRGEQFF
D gene: .; clone size: few; J gene: TRBJ1-1; V gene: TRBV7-2; CDR3 DNA: TGTGCCAGCAGCCGACAGGAGGGGACTGAAGCTTTCTTT; CDR3 protein: CASSRQEGTEAFF
D gene: TRBD2; clone size: .; J gene: TRBJ2-5; V gene: TRBV7-8; CDR3 DNA: TGTGCCAGCAGCCTCCGACTAGCGGGGAACCAAGAGACCCAGTACTTC; CDR3 protein: CASSLRLAGNQETQYF
D gene: .; clone size: .; J gene: TRBJ1-1; V gene: TRBV5-4; CDR3 DNA: TGTGCCAGCAGCTTCCCAGGAAACAAAAAAAACACTGAAGCTTTCTTT; CDR3 protein: CASSFPGNKKNTEAFF
D gene: .; clone size: few; J gene: TRBJ2-5; V gene: TRBV6-5; CDR3 DNA: TGTGCCAGCAGTTACTCGATGGGCCGGGAGACCCAGTACTTC; CDR3 protein: CASSYSMGRETQYF
D gene: TRBD1; clone size: few; J gene: TRBJ2-4; V gene: TRBV10-3; CDR3 DNA: TGTGCCATCAGTGATTGGACAGGGGGACAGGTCATTCAGTACTTC; CDR3 protein: CAISDWTGGQVIQYF
D gene: TRBD2; clone size: .; J gene: TRBJ2-1; V gene: TRBV7-8; CDR3 DNA: TGTGCCAGCAGCCGGACTAGCGGAGACCACAATGAGCAGTTCTTC; CDR3 protein: CASSRTSGDHNEQFF
D gene: .; clone size: few; J gene: TRBJ2-1; V gene: TRBV10-3; CDR3 DNA: TGTGCCATCAGTGAGTCGGGGGCTAGCGGAATTCTGACGCAGTTCTTC; CDR3 protein: CAISESGASGILTQFF
D gene: .; clone size: .; J gene: TRBJ1-1; V gene: TRBV6-5; CDR3 DNA: TGTGCCAGCAGTACCAATCAGGGAGGCACTGAAGCTTTCTTT; CDR3 protein: CASSTNQGGTEAFF
D gene: TRBD1; clone size: few; J gene: TRBJ1-2; V gene: TRBV6-6; CDR3 DNA: TGTGCCAGCAGAGATGACAGGGGATCCGCCTTC; CDR3 protein: CASRDDRGSAF
D gene: .; clone size: few; J gene: TRBJ2-7; V gene: TRBV6-5; CDR3 DNA: TGTGCCAGCAGTTCCTCCGGGGGCTGGCCCTACGAGCAGTACTTC; CDR3 protein: CASSSSGGWPYEQYF
D gene: TRBD1; clone size: few; J gene: TRBJ1-4; V gene: TRBV28; CDR3 DNA: TGTGCCAGCAGTTTCCCCGGACAGGGAAGAGGAAAACTGTTTTTT; CDR3 protein: CASSFPGQGRGKLFF
D gene: TRBD2; clone size: .; J gene: TRBJ2-1; V gene: TRBV28; CDR3 DNA: TGTGCCAGCAGTTTAGGAAATAGCGGGGCTGGGCATGAGCAGTTCTTC; CDR3 protein: CASSLGNSGAGHEQFF
D gene: .; clone size: .; J gene: TRBJ1-1; V gene: TRBV10-3; CDR3 DNA: TGTGCCACGCAACGAGAAGGGGTTAGCACTGAAGCTTTCTTT; CDR3 protein: CATQREGVSTEAFF
D gene: .; clone size: .; J gene: TRBJ2-3; V gene: TRBV9; CDR3 DNA: TGTGCCAGCGGAGGGCCGATCACAGATACGCAGTATTTT; CDR3 protein: CASGGPITDTQYF
D gene: TRBD1; clone size: .; J gene: TRBJ1-2; V gene: TRBV29-1; CDR3 DNA: TGCAGCGTTCGTAACAGGGGGGGTGCGACTTCGAGCTATGGCTACACCTTC; CDR3 protein: CSVRNRGGATSSYGYTF
D gene: .; clone size: .; J gene: TRBJ2-2; V gene: TRBV5-1; CDR3 DNA: TGCGCCAGCAGCTTTCGGGACGGTAACACCGGGGAGCTGTTTTTT; CDR3 protein: CASSFRDGNTGELFF
D gene: TRBD1; clone size: .; J gene: TRBJ2-7; V gene: TRBV6-5; CDR3 DNA: TGTGCCAGCAGCCACCCGGACAGGGACGACGAGCAGTACTTC; CDR3 protein: CASSHPDRDDEQYF
D gene: .; clone size: .; J gene: TRBJ1-2; V gene: TRBV5-4; CDR3 DNA: TGTGCCAGCAGCTTGCACCCCGACGACAGCTTCTATGGCTACACCTTC; CDR3 protein: CASSLHPDDSFYGYTF
D gene: TRBD1; clone size: few; J gene: TRBJ2-7; V gene: TRBV7-2; CDR3 DNA: TGTGCCAGCAGCCCAGACAGGGCTCTCGAGCAGTACTTC; CDR3 protein: CASSPDRALEQYF
D gene: TRBD2; clone size: .; J gene: TRBJ2-1; V gene: TRBV28; CDR3 DNA: TGTGCCAGCAGTTTGCACCCGGGCGGGAGAAATGAGCAGTTCTTC; CDR3 protein: CASSLHPGGRNEQFF
D gene: TRBD1; clone size: .; J gene: TRBJ2-2; V gene: TRBV19; CDR3 DNA: TGTGCCAGTAAAACGGGACAGGCTCAGGGCACCGGGGAGCTGTTTTTT; CDR3 protein: CASKTGQAQGTGELFF
D gene: TRBD2; clone size: .; J gene: TRBJ2-1; V gene: TRBV18; CDR3 DNA: TGTGCCAGCTCACCTGGGACTAGCGGGAGTAATGAGCAGTTCTTC; CDR3 protein: CASSPGTSGSNEQFF
D gene: .; clone size: .; J gene: TRBJ2-7; V gene: TRBV15; CDR3 DNA: TGTGCCACCAGCAGAGCTCAACTAGCATCCGGCGAGCAGTACTTC; CDR3 protein: CATSRAQLASGEQYF